This TCR beta chain is from a study of PD-1 blockade in classical Hodgkin lymphoma. Here immunoSEQ multiplex PCR was the method, and the copy in TCRdb shows in-frame clones only, minus some. The top ten hold around 8.3% of the sample, which has about 17,000 clones, 65% seen once. All patients experienced relapse after autologous stem cell transplantation, and brentuximab vedotin exposure was variable. The germline CDR1 and CDR2 sequences are SNHLY and FYNNEI. Between the trimmed V and J ends, which lost 3 bases and 3 bases, there was a span of 11 bases. This CDR3 region has 14 residues. This chain connects TRBV2 to TRBJ1-1, with a tentative D call TRBD1 (5 bases). The specimen comprised peripheral blood mononuclear cells (PBMCs), sampled before the second cycle of nivolumab. The source is a human donor with classical Hodgkin lymphoma. CDR3 region: CASSDRGRYTEAFF. The CDR3 DNA reads TGTGCCAGCAGTGATAGGGGACGATACACTGAAGCTTTCTTT.